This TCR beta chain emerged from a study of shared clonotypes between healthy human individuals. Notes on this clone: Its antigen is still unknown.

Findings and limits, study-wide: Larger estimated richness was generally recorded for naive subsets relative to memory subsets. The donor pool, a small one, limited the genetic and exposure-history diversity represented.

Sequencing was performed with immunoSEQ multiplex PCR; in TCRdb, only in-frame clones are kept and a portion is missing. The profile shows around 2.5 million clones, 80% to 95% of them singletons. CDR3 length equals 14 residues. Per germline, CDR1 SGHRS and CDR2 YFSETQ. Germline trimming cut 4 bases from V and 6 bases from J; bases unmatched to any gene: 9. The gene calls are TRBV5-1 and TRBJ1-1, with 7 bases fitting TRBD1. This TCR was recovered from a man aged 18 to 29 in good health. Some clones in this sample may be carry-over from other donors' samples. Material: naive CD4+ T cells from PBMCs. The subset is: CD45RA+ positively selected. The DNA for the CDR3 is TGCGCCAGCAGCCCGGTCAGGGGGGTGCCTGAAGCTTTCTTT. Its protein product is CASSPVRGVPEAFF.